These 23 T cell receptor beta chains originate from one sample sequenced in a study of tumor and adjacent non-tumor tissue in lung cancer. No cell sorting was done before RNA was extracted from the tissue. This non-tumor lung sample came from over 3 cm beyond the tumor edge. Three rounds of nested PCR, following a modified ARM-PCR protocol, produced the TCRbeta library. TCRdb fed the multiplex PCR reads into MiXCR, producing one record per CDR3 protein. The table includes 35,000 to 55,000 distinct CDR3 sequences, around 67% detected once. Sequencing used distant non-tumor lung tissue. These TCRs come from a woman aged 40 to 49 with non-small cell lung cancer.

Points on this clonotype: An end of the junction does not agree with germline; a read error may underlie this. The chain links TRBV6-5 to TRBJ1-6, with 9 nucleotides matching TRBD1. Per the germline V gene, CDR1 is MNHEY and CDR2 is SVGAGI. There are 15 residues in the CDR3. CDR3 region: CASSHTGTGNSPLHF. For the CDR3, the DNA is TGTGCCAGCAGTCACACCGGGACAGGGAATTCACCCCTTCACTTT.

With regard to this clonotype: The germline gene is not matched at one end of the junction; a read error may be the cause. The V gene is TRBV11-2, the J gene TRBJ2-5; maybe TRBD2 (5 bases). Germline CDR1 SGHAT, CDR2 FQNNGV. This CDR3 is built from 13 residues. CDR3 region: CASSLGSQETRYF. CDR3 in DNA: TGTGCCAGCAGCTTGGGGAGTCAAGAGACCCGGTACTTC. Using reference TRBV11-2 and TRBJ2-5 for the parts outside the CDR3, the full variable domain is EAGVAQSPRYKIIEKRQSVAFWCNPISGHATLYWYQQILGQGPKLLIQFQNNGVVDDSQLPKDRFSAERLKGVDSTLKIQPAKLEDSAVYLCASSLGSQETRYFGPGTRLLVL.

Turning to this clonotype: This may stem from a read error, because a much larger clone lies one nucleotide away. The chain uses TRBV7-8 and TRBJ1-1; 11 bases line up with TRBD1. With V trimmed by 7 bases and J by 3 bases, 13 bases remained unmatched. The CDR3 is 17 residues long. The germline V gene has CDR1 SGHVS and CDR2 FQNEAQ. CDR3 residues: CASNLRTGGPEYTEAFF. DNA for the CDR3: TGTGCCAGCAACCTTCGGACAGGGGGCCCCGAATACACTGAAGCTTTCTTT. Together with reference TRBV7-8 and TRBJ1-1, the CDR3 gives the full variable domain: GAGVSQSPRYKVAKRGQDVALRCDPISGHVSLFWYQQALGQGPEFLTYFQNEAQLDKSGLPSDRFFAERPEGSVSTLKIQRTQQEDSAVYLCASNLRTGGPEYTEAFFGQGTRLTVV.

CDR3 sequence: CATSISNDGVYEQYF. The CDR3 nucleotides are TGTGCCACCAGCATTAGTAATGACGGGGTCTACGAGCAGTACTTC. The chain is built from TRBV15 and TRBJ2-7; D is perhaps TRBD2 (5 bases). The V end was cut by 4 bases, the J end by 3 bases, with 16 bases between. The CDR3 is 15 amino acids. Germline CDR1 reads LNHNV; CDR2 reads YYDKDF (reference sequence).

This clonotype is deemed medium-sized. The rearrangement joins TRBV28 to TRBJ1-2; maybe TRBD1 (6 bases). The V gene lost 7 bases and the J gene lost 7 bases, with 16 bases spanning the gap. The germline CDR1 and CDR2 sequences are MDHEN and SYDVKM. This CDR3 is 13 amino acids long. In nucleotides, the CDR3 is TGTGCCAGCACCACGCAGGGGAGGGTTGGCTACACCTTC. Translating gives CASTTQGRVGYTF.

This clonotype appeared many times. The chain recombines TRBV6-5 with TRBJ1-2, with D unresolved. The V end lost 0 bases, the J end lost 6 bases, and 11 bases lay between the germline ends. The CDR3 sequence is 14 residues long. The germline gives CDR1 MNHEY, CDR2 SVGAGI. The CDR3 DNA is TGTGCCAGCAGTTACTCGTTTGGGGATAATGGCTACACCTTC. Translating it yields CASSYSFGDNGYTF.

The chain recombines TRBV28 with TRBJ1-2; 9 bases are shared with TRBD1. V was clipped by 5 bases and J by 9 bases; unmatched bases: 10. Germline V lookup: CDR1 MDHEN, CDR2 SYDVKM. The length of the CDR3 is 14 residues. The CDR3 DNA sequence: TGTGCCAGCAGTAGAACAGGGGGCCGGTATTGCTACACCTTC. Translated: CASSRTGGRYCYTF.

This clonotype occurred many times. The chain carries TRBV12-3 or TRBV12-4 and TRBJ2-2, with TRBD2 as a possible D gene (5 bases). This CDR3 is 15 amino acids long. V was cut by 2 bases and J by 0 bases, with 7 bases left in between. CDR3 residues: CASSLSGTNTGELFF. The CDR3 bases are TGTGCCAGCAGTTTATCGGGAACGAACACCGGGGAGCTGTTTTTT.

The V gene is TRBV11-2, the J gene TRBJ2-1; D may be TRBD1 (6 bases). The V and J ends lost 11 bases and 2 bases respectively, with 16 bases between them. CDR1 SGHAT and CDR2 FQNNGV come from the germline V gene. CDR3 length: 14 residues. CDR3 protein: CAGSPEGAYNEQFF. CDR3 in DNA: TGTGCCGGGAGCCCCGAGGGGGCCTACAATGAGCAGTTCTTC.

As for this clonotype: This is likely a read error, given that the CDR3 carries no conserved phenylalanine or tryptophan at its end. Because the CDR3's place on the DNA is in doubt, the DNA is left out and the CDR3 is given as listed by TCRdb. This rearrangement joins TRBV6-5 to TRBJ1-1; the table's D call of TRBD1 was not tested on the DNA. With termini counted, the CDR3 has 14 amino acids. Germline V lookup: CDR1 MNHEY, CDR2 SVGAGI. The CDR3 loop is CASSSMGRDTEASY.

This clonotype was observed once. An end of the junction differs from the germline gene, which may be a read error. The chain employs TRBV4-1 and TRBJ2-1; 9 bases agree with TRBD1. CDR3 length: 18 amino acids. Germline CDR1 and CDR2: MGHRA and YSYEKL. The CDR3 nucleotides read TGCGCCGGCAGCCAACCAGCACTCGGGACAGGGTCGAATAACGAGCAGTTCTTC. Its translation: CAGSQPALGTGSNNEQFF.

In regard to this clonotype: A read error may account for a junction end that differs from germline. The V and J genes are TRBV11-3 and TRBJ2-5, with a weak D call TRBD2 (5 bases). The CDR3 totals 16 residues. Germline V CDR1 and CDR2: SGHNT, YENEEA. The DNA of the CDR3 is TGTGCCAGCTCGGTTGCGGCCTATCGGGGTCGAGAGACCCAGTACTTT. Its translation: CASSVAAYRGRETQYF.

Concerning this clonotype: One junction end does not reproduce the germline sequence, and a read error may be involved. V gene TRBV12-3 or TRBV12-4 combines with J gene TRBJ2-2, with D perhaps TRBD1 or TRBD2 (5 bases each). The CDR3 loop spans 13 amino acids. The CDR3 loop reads CAGSRQNTGELFF. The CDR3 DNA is TGTGCCGGCAGTAGACAGAACACCGGGGAGCTGTTTTTC.

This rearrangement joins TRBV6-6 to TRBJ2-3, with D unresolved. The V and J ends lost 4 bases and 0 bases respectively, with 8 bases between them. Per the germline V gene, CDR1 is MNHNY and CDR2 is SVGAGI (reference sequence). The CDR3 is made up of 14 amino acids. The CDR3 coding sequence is TGTGCCAGCAGTTCCCAGATGAGCACAGATACGCAGTATTTT. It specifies CASSSQMSTDTQYF.

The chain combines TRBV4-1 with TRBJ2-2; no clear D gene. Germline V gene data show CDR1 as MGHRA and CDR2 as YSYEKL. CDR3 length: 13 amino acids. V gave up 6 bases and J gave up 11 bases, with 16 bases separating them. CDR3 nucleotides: TGCGCCAGCAGGGGATCGGGCACCGTTGAGCTGTTTTTT. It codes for CASRGSGTVELFF.

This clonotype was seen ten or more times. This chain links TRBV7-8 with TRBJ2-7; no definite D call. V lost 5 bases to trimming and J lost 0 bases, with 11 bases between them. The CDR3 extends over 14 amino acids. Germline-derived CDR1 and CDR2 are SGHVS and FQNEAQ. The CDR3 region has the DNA TGTGCCAGCAGCCTGTCGGAGTTCTCCTACGAGCAGTACTTC. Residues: CASSLSEFSYEQYF. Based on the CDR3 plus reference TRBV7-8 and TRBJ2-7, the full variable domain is GAGVSQSPRYKVAKRGQDVALRCDPISGHVSLFWYQQALGQGPEFLTYFQNEAQLDKSGLPSDRFFAERPEGSVSTLKIQRTQQEDSAVYLCASSLSEFSYEQYFGPGTRLTVT.

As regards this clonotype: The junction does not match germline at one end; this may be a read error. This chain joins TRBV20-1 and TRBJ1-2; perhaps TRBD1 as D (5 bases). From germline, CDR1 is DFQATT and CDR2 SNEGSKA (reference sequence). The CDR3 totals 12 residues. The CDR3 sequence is CSTMGVSYGYTF. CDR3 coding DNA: TGCAGTACTATGGGGGTGAGCTATGGTTACACCTTC.

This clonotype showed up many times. The CDR3: CASSQNRGPSTNEKLFF. CDR3 sequence (DNA): TGTGCCAGCAGCCAAAACCGGGGGCCCTCAACTAATGAAAAACTGTTTTTT. V usage is TRBV16 and J usage is TRBJ1-4, with D tentatively TRBD1 (6 bases). The CDR3 consists of 17 residues. CDR1 and CDR2 (germline): KGHSY, FQNENV. V lost 2 bases and J lost 0, with 13 bases in between.

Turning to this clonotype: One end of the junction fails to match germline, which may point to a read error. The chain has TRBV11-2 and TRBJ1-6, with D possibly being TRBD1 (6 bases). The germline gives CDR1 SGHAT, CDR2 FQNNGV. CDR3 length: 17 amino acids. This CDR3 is CAGSSTLGTNRSSPIHF. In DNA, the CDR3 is TGTGCCGGCAGCTCAACATTAGGGACAAACCGGAGTTCGCCCATCCACTTT.

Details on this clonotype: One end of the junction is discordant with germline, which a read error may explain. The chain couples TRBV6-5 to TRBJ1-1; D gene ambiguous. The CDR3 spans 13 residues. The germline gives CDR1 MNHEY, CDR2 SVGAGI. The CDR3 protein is CTSSNGPAQEVFF. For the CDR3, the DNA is TGTACGAGCAGCAATGGGCCAGCTCAAGAAGTTTTCTTT.

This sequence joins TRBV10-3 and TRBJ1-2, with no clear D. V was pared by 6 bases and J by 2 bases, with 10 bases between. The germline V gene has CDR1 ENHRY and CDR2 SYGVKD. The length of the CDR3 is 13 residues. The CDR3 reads CAISGDGNYGYTF. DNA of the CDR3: TGTGCCATCAGCGGCGATGGAAACTATGGCTACACCTTC.

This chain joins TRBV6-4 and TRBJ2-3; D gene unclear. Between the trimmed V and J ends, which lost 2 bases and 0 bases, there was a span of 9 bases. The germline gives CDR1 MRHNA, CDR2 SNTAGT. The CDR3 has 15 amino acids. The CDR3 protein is CASSDAPGSTDTQYF. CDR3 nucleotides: TGTGCCAGCAGTGACGCGCCCGGGAGCACAGATACGCAGTATTTT.

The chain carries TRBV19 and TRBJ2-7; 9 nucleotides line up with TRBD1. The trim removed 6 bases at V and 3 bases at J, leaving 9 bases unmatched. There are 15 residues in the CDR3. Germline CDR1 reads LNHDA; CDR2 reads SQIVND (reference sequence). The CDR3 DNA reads TGTGCCAGTAGCCTAAGGGGGACAGGGATCTACGAGCAGTACTTC. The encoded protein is CASSLRGTGIYEQYF.